These 4 T cell receptor beta chains were all obtained from the same sample, sequenced in a study of glioma-infiltrating T cells. The iRepertoire nested amplicon-rescue multiplex PCR amplified TCR alpha and beta CDR3s from RNA. TCRdb redid the calling of the multiplex PCR reads with MiXCR, one entry per CDR3 protein. The sample holds around 180,000 distinct CDR3 sequences, more than 35% seen once. Sequencing input: glioma tissue, nonneoplastic brain tissue, or PBMCs (not recorded which). Receptors were obtained from a human donor with low-grade glioma or glioblastoma, undergoing nonglioma brain surgery, or in good health (not recorded which).

This clonotype has only a few counts. J is TRBJ2-4 and V is TRBV12-3 or TRBV12-4; 8 bases align to TRBD1. V was clipped by 3 bases and J by 9 bases; unmatched bases: 13. The CDR3 consists of 16 residues. Here the CDR3 reads CASSLSQGAHDIIQYF. As DNA, the CDR3 is TGTGCCAGCAGTTTGAGCCAGGGGGCGCATGATATCATTCAGTACTTC.

The DNA for the CDR3 is TGTGCCAGCAGCTCAACCGGGACAGGGGCTCCCGAGCAGTACTTC. It codes for CASSSTGTGAPEQYF. V usage is TRBV7-2 and J usage is TRBJ2-7, with TRBD1 identical over 10 bases. This CDR3 contains 15 residues. Germline-derived CDR1 and CDR2 are SGHTA and FQGNSA. J lost 6 bases, V lost 4 bases, and 9 bases had no gene match.

This chain uses TRBV29-1 with TRBJ1-4; D call uncertain. The CDR3 length is 14 residues. Trimming stripped 6 bases from V and 5 bases from J, with 16 bases between. CDR1 and CDR2 (germline): SQVTM, ANQGSEA. CDR3 bases: TGCAGCGTGTTCACTGGAGGGATCAATGAAAAACTGTTTTTT. This sequence encodes CSVFTGGINEKLFF.

By frequency in the sample, this clonotype is medium-sized. The chain uses TRBV2 and TRBJ1-5; TRBD1 aligns across 9 bases. CDR3 length: 14 amino acids. Trimming cost V 8 bases and J 3 bases; bases outside gene matches: 5. The germline gives CDR1 SNHLY, CDR2 FYNNEI. The CDR3, as DNA: TGTGCCAGCGCTTGGACAGGGGACAATCAGCCCCAGCATTTT. Translation: CASAWTGDNQPQHF. Using reference TRBV2 and TRBJ1-5 for the parts outside the CDR3, the full variable domain is EPEVTQTPSHQVTQMGQEVILRCVPISNHLYFYWYRQILGQKVEFLVSFYNNEISEKSEIFDDQFSVERPDGSNFTLKIRSTKLEDSAMYFCASAWTGDNQPQHFGDGTRLSIL.